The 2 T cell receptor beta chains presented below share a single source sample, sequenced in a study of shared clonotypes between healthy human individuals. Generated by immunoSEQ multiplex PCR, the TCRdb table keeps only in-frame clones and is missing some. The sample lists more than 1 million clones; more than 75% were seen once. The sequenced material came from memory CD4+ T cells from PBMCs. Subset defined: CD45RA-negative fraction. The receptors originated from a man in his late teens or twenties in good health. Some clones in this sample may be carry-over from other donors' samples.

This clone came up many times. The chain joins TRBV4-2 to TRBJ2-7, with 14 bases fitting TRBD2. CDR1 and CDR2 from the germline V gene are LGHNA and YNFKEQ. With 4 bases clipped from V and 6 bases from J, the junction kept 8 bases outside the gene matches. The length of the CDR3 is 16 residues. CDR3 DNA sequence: TGTGCCAGCAGCCCTCCGGGACTAGCGGGAGTATCCGAGCAGTACTTC. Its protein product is CASSPPGLAGVSEQYF.

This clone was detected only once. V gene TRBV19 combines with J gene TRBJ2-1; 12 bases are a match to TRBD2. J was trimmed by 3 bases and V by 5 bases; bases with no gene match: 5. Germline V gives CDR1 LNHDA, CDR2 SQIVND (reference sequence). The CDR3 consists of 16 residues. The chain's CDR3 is CASSLRLAGVYNEQFF. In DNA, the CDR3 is TGTGCCAGTAGTCTCAGACTAGCGGGAGTCTACAATGAGCAGTTCTTC.